This T cell receptor (beta chain) was profiled in a study of blood T cell repertoires in COVID-19. The table came from immunoSEQ multiplex PCR; TCRdb's copy has only in-frame clones and leaves some out. The data show about 160,000 clones, about 84% seen once. Sequences were obtained from PBMCs or T cells enriched from blood (not recorded which). The sequence came from a man aged 35-49 years who had recovered from COVID-19.

In DNA, the CDR3 is TGTGCCAGCAGCCAATTACAGGGGAACTATGGCTACACCTTC. Residues: CASSQLQGNYGYTF. V gene TRBV3-1 (or the pseudogene TRBV3-2) combines with J gene TRBJ1-2; 7 nucleotides line up with TRBD1. This CDR3 is 14 amino acids long. Germline V lookup: CDR1 LGHDT, CDR2 YNNKEL (reference sequence). V lost 2 bases and J lost 2; bases outside the gene matches: 2.